This TCR beta chain was identified during a study of radiotherapy plus CTLA-4 blockade in lung cancer. About the research overall: Objective responses were seen in around 19% of patients, disease control in approximately 30%.

The CDR3 runs to 13 residues. Trimming removed 3 bases at V and 6 bases at J, with 10 bases between. Sequencing used immunoSEQ multiplex PCR; TCRdb keeps in-frame clones, though not all of them. The profile shows some 32,000 clones, 60% to 75% of them singletons. This receptor was taken from a human donor with non-small cell lung cancer who had stable disease on radiotherapy plus ipilimumab. Sample: peripheral blood, taken from a patient treated with radiotherapy plus ipilimumab. The J gene is TRBJ2-1, the V gene TRBV5-3, with D unclear. TRBV5-3 is an open reading frame, and its role is uncertain. DNA for the CDR3: TGTGCCAGAAGCTGGTGGTCGGGCAATGAGCAGTTCTTC. Translated: CARSWWSGNEQFF.